A single sample gave rise to the 21 T cell receptor beta chains below, sequenced in a study of T cells in Graves' hyperthyroidism and ophthalmopathy. Template material for amplifying TCR beta CDR3 regions consisted of RNA transcripts. A first-round RT-PCR of the TCR CDR3 used the HTBI primer set. MiXCR was run by TCRdb on the multiplex PCR reads, yielding one entry per CDR3 protein. The sample shows nearly 600,000 distinct CDR3 sequences, roughly 13% of them seen only once. Sequencing was done on a sample of blood. The receptor source for this set is a woman in her 30s with Graves' hyperthyroidism that later progressed to Graves' ophthalmopathy.

This clonotype was counted only a few times. The chain is built from TRBV5-4 and TRBJ2-1; tentative D call: TRBD2 (6 bases). The CDR3 length is 15 residues. Between the trimmed V and J ends, which lost 0 bases and 4 bases, there was a span of 11 bases. Germline CDR1 and CDR2: SGHNT and YYREEE (reference sequence). CDR3 nucleotide sequence: TGTGCCAGCAGCTTGGTTTTAGCGGAGTACAATGAGCAGTTCTTC. Its translation is CASSLVLAEYNEQFF.

This clonotype was seen repeatedly, ten times or more. This sequence joins TRBV28 and TRBJ1-1, with D maybe TRBD1 (6 bases). V was trimmed by 6 bases and J by 0 bases, leaving 14 bases between them. This CDR3 region has 15 residues. The germline gives CDR1 MDHEN, CDR2 SYDVKM. The CDR3, as DNA: TGTGCCAGCAGATTCGGGGGCGCAATGAACACTGAAGCTTTCTTT. It is translated as CASRFGGAMNTEAFF.

The genes are TRBV6-5 and TRBJ2-3; 12 bases line up with TRBD1. The CDR3 has 16 residues. With 2 bases clipped from V and 4 bases from J, the junction kept 4 bases outside the gene matches. CDR1 is MNHEY, CDR2 SVGAGI, per germline. The CDR3 reads CASSYGDRGPSDTQYF. In nucleotides, the CDR3 is TGTGCCAGCAGTTACGGGGACAGGGGGCCCTCAGATACGCAGTATTTT.

The chain recombines TRBV27 with TRBJ2-5; D call uncertain. The germline V and J ends were trimmed by 3 bases and 0 bases, with 11 bases remaining between them. Germline loops: CDR1 MNHEY, CDR2 SMNVEV (reference sequence). The CDR3 is 15 amino acids. Here the CDR3 reads CASSFHLRDQETQYF. Written as DNA, the CDR3 is TGTGCCAGCAGTTTCCATTTACGGGACCAAGAGACCCAGTACTTC.

This clonotype has more than one count but fewer than ten. This chain connects TRBV7-2 to TRBJ2-7; D may be TRBD1 (5 bases). Germline V gene data show CDR1 as SGHTA and CDR2 as FQGNSA. The CDR3 consists of 13 residues. Trimming pared 5 bases from V and 2 bases from J, leaving 10 bases between. The CDR3 nucleotides read TGTGCCAGCAGCCCAGGGCGCCCCTACGAGCAGTACTTC. This gives the protein CASSPGRPYEQYF.

In its sample, this clonotype was seen many times. The genes are TRBV20-1 and TRBJ2-7; 12 bases line up with TRBD2. The germline gives CDR1 DFQATT, CDR2 SNEGSKA (reference sequence). The trim removed 4 bases at V and 0 bases at J, leaving 7 bases unmatched. The CDR3 has 16 amino acids. CDR3 nucleotide sequence: TGCAGTGCTACCGGGACTAGCGGGCTTAGCTCCTACGAGCAGTACTTC. It codes for CSATGTSGLSSYEQYF.

This clonotype was seen repeatedly, ten times or more. V gene TRBV12-3 or TRBV12-4 combines with J gene TRBJ2-5; the match to TRBD2 covers 12 bases. The CDR3 is 21 residues long. V lost 5 bases, J lost 3 bases, and 22 bases stayed unmatched. CDR3 in amino acids: CASSQTLVASGRVLREETQYF. In DNA form, the CDR3 reads TGTGCCAGCAGTCAGACGCTAGTGGCTAGCGGGAGGGTCCTCCGGGAAGAGACCCAGTACTTC.

The chain has TRBV19 and TRBJ2-2; 9 bases agree with TRBD2. This CDR3 contains 19 residues. CDR1 is LNHDA, CDR2 SQIVND, per germline (reference sequence). The junction had 17 bases not matched to a gene; V was cut back by 4 bases and J by 5 bases. CDR3 protein: CASSTARVFSGSETGELFF. The CDR3 DNA reads as TGTGCCAGTAGTACGGCCCGAGTTTTTAGCGGGAGCGAAACCGGGGAGCTGTTTTTT.

This clonotype was counted at least ten times. V and J are TRBV27 and TRBJ2-7; D is possibly TRBD2 (5 bases). CDR1 is MNHEY and CDR2 is SMNVEV in the germline V gene (reference sequence). This CDR3 is built from 14 residues. With 4 bases removed from V and 7 bases from J, the gap between germline ends came to 17 bases. This CDR3 reads CASSSTSTLGEQYF. The CDR3 DNA is TGTGCCAGCAGTTCTACTAGTACCCTTGGGGAGCAGTACTTC.

As concerns this clonotype: A junction boundary mismatches the germline segment, possibly from a read error. The gene calls are TRBV5-5 and TRBJ2-1, with D hard to call. CDR1 and CDR2 from the germline V gene are SGHKS and YYEKEE (reference sequence). There are 14 residues in the CDR3. CDR3 DNA: TGTGCCAGCAGCTTGCTTTCCCACTACAATGAGCAGTCCTTC. This translates into CASSLLSHYNEQSF. Complete variable domain (other parts from reference TRBV5-5 and TRBJ2-1): DAGVTQSPTHLIKTRGQQVTLRCSPISGHKSVSWYQQVLGQGPQFIFQYYEKEERGRGNFPDRFSARQFPNYSSELNVNALLLGDSALYLCASSLLSHYNEQSFGPGTRLTVL.

There are many counts of this clonotype. V and J are TRBV15 and TRBJ2-1; 10 bases align to TRBD2. The CDR3 totals 16 residues. J lost 2 bases, V lost 5 bases, and 6 bases had no gene match. Germline V gene data show CDR1 as LNHNV and CDR2 as YYDKDF (reference sequence). The CDR3 protein is CATSGRLAGAYNEQFF. The CDR3 DNA sequence: TGTGCCACCAGCGGGAGACTAGCGGGTGCCTACAATGAGCAGTTCTTC.

This clonotype was detected many times. V gene TRBV5-1 combines with J gene TRBJ2-7; unclear D gene. This CDR3 has 15 amino acids. The germline CDR1 and CDR2 sequences are SGHRS and YFSETQ. The germline V and J ends were trimmed by 4 bases and 3 bases, with 17 bases remaining between them. This chain's CDR3 is CASSPGESSGYEQYF. The CDR3 DNA sequence: TGCGCCAGCAGCCCTGGAGAGAGCTCAGGCTACGAGCAGTACTTC.

The gene calls are TRBV10-3 and TRBJ2-5; D perhaps matches TRBD2 (6 bases). V lost 4 bases and J 5 bases, leaving 20 bases between the germline ends. This CDR3 region has 16 residues. The V gene's germline CDR1 is ENHRY and CDR2 SYGVKD. Here the CDR3 reads CAISVTRGEGSETQYF. The DNA for the CDR3 is TGTGCCATCAGTGTTACGCGCGGGGAAGGAAGCGAGACCCAGTACTTC.

There are a few counts of this clonotype. The genes are TRBV28 and TRBJ1-2, with D maybe TRBD1 (5 bases). Germline values: CDR1 MDHEN, CDR2 SYDVKM. The CDR3 extends over 17 amino acids. V lost 6 bases and J 1 base, leaving 21 bases between the germline ends. The CDR3 DNA reads as TGTGCCAGCAGCCTCGTCCGGGTCCCAAGGGGTAACTATGGCTACACCTTC. Translating it yields CASSLVRVPRGNYGYTF.

This clonotype was found a few times. A much larger clonotype is one base distant, so this may be a read error. The chain joins TRBV7-3 to TRBJ1-1; 9 nucleotides align to TRBD1. CDR1 is SGHTA and CDR2 is FQGTGA in the germline V gene. V lost 5 bases and J lost 3; bases outside the gene matches: 4. This CDR3 is built from 14 residues. The CDR3 protein is CASSRDREDTEAFF. As DNA, the CDR3 is TGTGCCAGCAGCCGGGACAGGGAGGACACTGAAGCTTTCTTT.

There are a few counts of this clonotype. This chain uses TRBV24-1 with TRBJ1-3; maybe TRBD1 (5 bases). The CDR3 loop spans 12 amino acids. V lost 2 bases and J lost 16, with 14 bases in between. Germline V gene data show CDR1 as KGHDR and CDR2 as SFDVKD. This chain's CDR3 is CATSDSDRPAYF. CDR3 bases: TGTGCCACCAGTGATTCCGACAGACCAGCGTATTTT.

The chain combines TRBV19 with TRBJ2-7, with D possibly called TRBD1 or TRBD2 (6 bases each). The V and J ends lost 3 bases and 5 bases respectively, with 14 bases between them. Germline V gene lookup returns CDR1 LNHDA and CDR2 SQIVND (reference sequence). This CDR3 comprises 14 residues. CDR3 sequence (DNA): TGTGCCAGTAGTATCCGGGGGCCCAACGACGAGCAGTACTTC. It codes for CASSIRGPNDEQYF.

This clonotype was seen a handful of times. This may be a read error, as it is one base from a much larger clone. J is TRBJ2-7 and V is TRBV3-1; D ambiguous. The CDR3 is 12 amino acids. V lost 6 bases, J lost 0 bases, and 6 bases lay in between. Germline lookup yields CDR1 LGHDT and CDR2 YNNKEL (reference sequence). The CDR3 protein is CASRGYSYEQYF. The CDR3 DNA is TGTGCCAGCAGAGGATACTCCTACGAGCAGTACTTC.

The genes are TRBV6-1 and TRBJ2-1; 7 nucleotides align to TRBD2. Germline CDR1 reads MNHNS; CDR2 reads SASEGT. The CDR3 runs 15 residues. V lost 3 bases and J lost 3; bases outside the gene matches: 5. In DNA, the CDR3 is TGTGCCAGCAGTGACCCTAGCGGAGACTACAATGAGCAGTTCTTC. Translation: CASSDPSGDYNEQFF.

The chain carries TRBV27 and TRBJ1-2; a possible D gene is TRBD1 (5 bases). This CDR3 has 16 amino acids. V lost 6 bases, J lost 7 bases, and 24 bases lay in between. Germline V gene data show CDR1 as MNHEY and CDR2 as SMNVEV (reference sequence). CDR3 residues: CASSPLGTSGTVGYTF. The CDR3 DNA reads TGTGCCAGCAGCCCCTTAGGGACTTCGGGGACGGTTGGCTACACCTTC.

This rearrangement joins TRBV29-1 to TRBJ2-3; 8 bases agree with TRBD1. Germline V CDR1 and CDR2: SQVTM, ANQGSEA. V was clipped by 1 base and J by 2 bases; unmatched bases: 2. The CDR3 has 14 residues. The CDR3 nucleotides are TGCAGCGTTGAAGGGACAGGGCCCACAGATACGCAGTATTTT. Translated, it gives CSVEGTGPTDTQYF.